This entry features one TCR beta chain sequence. The clone's antigen remains unknown. Per-base quality was not reported, and no clone a single base away is much larger than it. The trial excluded patients who had a history of autoimmune disease or who were on systemic immunosuppression. Peripheral blood for TCR sequencing was collected from all dose cohorts at baseline, on cycle 4 day 1, and on cycle 7 day 1. Samples came from an open-label, multicenter, first-in-human phase I dose-escalation trial of ivuxolimab. Adults with locally advanced or metastatic melanoma, renal cell carcinoma, hepatocellular carcinoma or head and neck squamous cell carcinoma were enrolled in the trial. CD4+ and CD8+ T cells were sorted separately from peripheral blood before TCR sequencing. These data belong to a study of OX40 agonist ivuxolimab in advanced cancers. Notes on the research overall: Ivuxolimab was an agonistic, fully human IgG2 monoclonal antibody directed against OX40 (CD134), a costimulatory receptor. Intravenous ivuxolimab was administered to patients every 2 weeks at six dose levels: 0.01, 0.1, 0.3, 1.5, 3 and 10 mg/kg. Of the roughly 52 patients in dose escalation, around 20 had hepatocellular carcinoma, roughly 15 had melanoma, 9 had renal cell carcinoma and 9 had head and neck cancer. A male proportion of 75% to 85% and a mean age of 60 years, ranging from about 23 to 79, were recorded for the dose-escalation cohort. Prior anti-PD-1, anti-PD-L1 or anti-CTLA-4 therapy was permitted, and approximately 39% of dose-escalation patients had received checkpoint inhibitors. Partial responses occurred in three dose-escalation patients, of whom one had hepatocellular carcinoma and two had cutaneous melanoma. The point of sequencing TCRbeta in the periphery was to test whether ivuxolimab changed TCR sequence diversity and drove clonal T-cell expansion. The paper covers the monotherapy dose-escalation part of the phase I ivuxolimab trial, which included N of about 51 patients.

Trimming removed 2 bases from V and 3 bases from J; the gene matches leave 2 bases unexplained. From its cysteine to its phenylalanine, the CDR3 spans 15 amino acids. Just the 45-base CDR3 DNA is kept, in frame starting at base 1. According to the germline V gene, CDR1 reads MNHEY and CDR2 reads SVGAGI. Overall study results and their limits: Partial responders in the 0.1-3.0 mg/kg groups had among the lowest normalized peripheral clonal expansion, especially among CD8+ T cells. After ivuxolimab, more expanded clones were found on average in CD8+ T cells than in CD4+ T cells. Low levels of normalized T-cell clonal expansion were also seen in some patients who did not respond. At doses of 0.1 to 3.0 mg/kg, clonal expansion of both CD4+ and CD8+ T cells in blood was seen between baseline and week 6. Which antigens the clonally expanded peripheral T cells were specific for was not determined.

Genomic DNA was isolated from the sorted cells so that the TCRbeta CDR3 region could be sequenced. TCRbeta CDR3 regions were sequenced using the immunoSEQ Assay. Not all clones reach the TCRdb copy of this immuneACCESS table, which keeps in-frame sequences only. Checked studies attribute under half of the gap to unresolved V genes and leave the rest unexplained. The sample contains 70,000 to 95,000 clones, 92% of them found a single time. The ten largest clonotypes hold 0.45% to 0.6% of the sample. The sequence joins TRBV6-5 to TRBJ1-4; 8 middle bases align to TRBD1. The material sequenced was CD4+ or CD8+ T cells sorted from blood, taken in a trial of the OX40 agonist ivuxolimab. This TCR derives from an adult with an advanced solid tumor such as melanoma, head and neck, liver or kidney cancer. The nucleotide sequence reads as follows: TGTGCCAGCAGTTACACGACAGGGGCTAATGAAAAACTGTTTTTT. Its protein reads: CASSYTTGANEKLFF.